This TCR beta chain comes out of a study of T cell repertoires in cytomegalovirus infection (dated by TCRdb to about 2019). At the level of the whole study: The peptide stimulations were aimed at well-studied HLA-B-restricted epitopes as well as recently identified HLA-C-restricted CMV epitopes, whose presentation resists viral immunomodulation. Because public TCR beta signatures pointed to carriage of CMV infection together with the matching HLA type, the HLA type of each donor mattered for the analysis.

As for this clonotype: Its antigen remains unidentified. No base qualities exist here, and no much larger clone lies one base off it.

The investigation overall reported the following: The ex vivo response was dominated by HLA-C-restricted CMV-specific TCR beta clonotypes, which also provided the single most frequent clonotype in two of eight donors. Cumulative frequency of public TCR beta family members discriminated carriers of CMV infection plus the relevant HLA type in this cohort and an independent approximately 370-donor cohort.

The reads were generated on an Illumina HiSeq 1500. TCRdb reprocessing: public reads trimmed at Q25 with fastp, clones called with MiXCR, in-frame beta chains kept. CDR3 protein duplicates are merged, each entry listing the most common genes and DNA. The sample includes about 830,000 distinct CDR3 sequences, with around a third observed a single time. The ten largest account for around 12% of the sample. What the treatment or condition label conveys for this sample: in vitro stimulation with specific CMV peptide epitopes to enrich CMV-specific T cells. The germline V gene specifies ENHRY as CDR1 and SYGVKD as CDR2. Inclusive of the bounding cysteine and phenylalanine, the CDR3 is 15 residues long. Only the CDR3 portion is preserved as DNA: 45 bases, with reading frame beginning at the first base. Trimming takes 4 bases off V and 3 bases off J; junction bases not matched to a gene: 3.

The TCR sequence derives from a human donor in good health (CMV status not recorded). Some clones in this sample may be carry-over from other donors' samples. The chain uses TRBV10-3 and TRBJ2-1, with TRBD2 matching 10 junction bases. Sequencing used cultured CD8+ T cells from PBMCs, obtained from culture after CMV antigen stimulation. The CDR3 here reads CAISASGGDYNEQFF. The DNA sequence reads TGTGCCATCAGTGCCAGCGGGGGGGACTACAATGAGCAGTTCTTC.